This entry concerns a single T cell receptor beta chain. The antigen is undetermined. This sample is part of a study of PD-1 blockade in mismatch repair-deficient tumors. Whole-study context: All were previously treated, progressing patients with about a dozen mismatch repair-deficient cancer types.

Study conclusions and caveats: Tumor-resident clones, often undetectable pretreatment in blood, expanded then contracted after pembrolizumab.

Clones were read by immunoSEQ multiplex PCR, and TCRdb kept only the in-frame ones, dropping some. Of 35,000 to 45,000 clones in the sample, approximately 84% were seen once. The germline gives CDR1 MNHEY, CDR2 SVGAGI. This CDR3 contains 14 residues. The germline V and J ends were trimmed by 7 bases and 2 bases, with 13 bases remaining between them. TCR sequencing covered a few patients who responded to pembrolizumab. The source was peripheral blood, collected about 81 weeks after starting pembrolizumab. V usage is TRBV6-5 and J usage is TRBJ2-3; the D call may be TRBD1 or TRBD2 (5 bases each). This receptor was taken from an adult with mismatch repair-deficient cancer. The CDR3 region is CASNRGSPTDTQYF. The CDR3 nucleotides are TGTGCCAGCAACCGGGGCTCGCCCACAGATACGCAGTATTTT.